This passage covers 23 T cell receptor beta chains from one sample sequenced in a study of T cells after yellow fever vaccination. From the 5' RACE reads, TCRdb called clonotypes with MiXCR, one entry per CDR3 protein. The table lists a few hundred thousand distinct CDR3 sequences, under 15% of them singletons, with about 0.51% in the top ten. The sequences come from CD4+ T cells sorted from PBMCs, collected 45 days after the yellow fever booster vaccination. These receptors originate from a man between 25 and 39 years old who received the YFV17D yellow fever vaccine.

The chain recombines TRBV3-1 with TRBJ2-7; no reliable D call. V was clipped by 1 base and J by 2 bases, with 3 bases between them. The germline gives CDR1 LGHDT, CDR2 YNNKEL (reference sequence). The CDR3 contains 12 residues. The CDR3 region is CASSQGTYEQYF. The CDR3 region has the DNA TGTGCCAGCAGCCAAGGGACCTACGAGCAGTACTTC.

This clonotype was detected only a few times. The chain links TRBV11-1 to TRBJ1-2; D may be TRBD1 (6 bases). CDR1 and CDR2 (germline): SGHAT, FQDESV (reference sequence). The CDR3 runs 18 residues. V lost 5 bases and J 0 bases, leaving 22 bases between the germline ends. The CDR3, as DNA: TGTGCCAGCAGCCGAACCGCGGGGGCGCGCCCCACTAACTATGGCTACACCTTC. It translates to CASSRTAGARPTNYGYTF.

In DNA, the CDR3 is TGCGCCAGCAGCGCCACGGCAGCCACCGGGGAGCTGTTTTTT. This translates into CASSATAATGELFF. This rearrangement joins TRBV5-1 to TRBJ2-2; D uncertain. Deletions cut 4 bases from V and 4 bases from J, with 11 bases between. Germline CDR1 SGHRS, CDR2 YFSETQ. The CDR3 is made up of 14 amino acids.

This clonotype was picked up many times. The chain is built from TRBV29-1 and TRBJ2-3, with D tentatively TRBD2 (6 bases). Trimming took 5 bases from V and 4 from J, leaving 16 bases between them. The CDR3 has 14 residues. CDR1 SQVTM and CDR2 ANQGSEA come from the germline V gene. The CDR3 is CSVYKGGTADTQYF. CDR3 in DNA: TGCAGCGTTTATAAGGGAGGAACCGCAGATACGCAGTATTTT.

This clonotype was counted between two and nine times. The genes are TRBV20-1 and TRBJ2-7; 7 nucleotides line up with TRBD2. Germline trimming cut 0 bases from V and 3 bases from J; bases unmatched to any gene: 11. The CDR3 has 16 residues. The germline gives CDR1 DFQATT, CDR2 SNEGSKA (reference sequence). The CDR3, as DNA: TGCAGTGCTAGAGATTGGGGAGGGGAGCGAGGCTACGAGCAGTACTTC. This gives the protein CSARDWGGERGYEQYF.

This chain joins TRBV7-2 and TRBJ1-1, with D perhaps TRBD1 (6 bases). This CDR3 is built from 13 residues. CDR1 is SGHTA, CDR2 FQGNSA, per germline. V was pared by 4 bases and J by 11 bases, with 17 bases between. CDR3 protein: CASSSLPRGGAFF. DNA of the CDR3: TGTGCCAGCAGCTCCCTCCCCAGGGGCGGGGCTTTCTTT.

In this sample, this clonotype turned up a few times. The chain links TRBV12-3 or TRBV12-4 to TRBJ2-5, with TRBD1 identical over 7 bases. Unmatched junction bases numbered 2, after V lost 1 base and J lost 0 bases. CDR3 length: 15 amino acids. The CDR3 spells CASSLGDRDQETQYF. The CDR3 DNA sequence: TGTGCCAGCAGTTTAGGAGACAGGGACCAAGAGACCCAGTACTTC.

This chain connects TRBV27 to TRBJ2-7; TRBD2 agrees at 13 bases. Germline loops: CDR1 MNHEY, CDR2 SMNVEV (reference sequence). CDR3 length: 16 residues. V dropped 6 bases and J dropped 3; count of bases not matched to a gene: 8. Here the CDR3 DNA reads TGTGCCAGCAGCCCCCCGGGACTAGCGGGGCGCTACGAGCAGTACTTC. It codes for CASSPPGLAGRYEQYF.

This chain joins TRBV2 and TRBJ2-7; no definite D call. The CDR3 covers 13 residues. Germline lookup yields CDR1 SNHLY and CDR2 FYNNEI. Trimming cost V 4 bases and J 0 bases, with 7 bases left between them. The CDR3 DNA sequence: TGTGCCAGCAGTGGCCTATTCTCCTACGAGCAGTACTTC. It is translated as CASSGLFSYEQYF.

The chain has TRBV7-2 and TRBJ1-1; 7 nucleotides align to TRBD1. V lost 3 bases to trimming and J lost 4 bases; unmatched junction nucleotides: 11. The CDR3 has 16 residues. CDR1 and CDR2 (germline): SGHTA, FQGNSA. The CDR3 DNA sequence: TGTGCCAGCAGCTTCCTAGTCGGGACAGCCGGCACTGAAGCTTTCTTT. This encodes CASSFLVGTAGTEAFF.

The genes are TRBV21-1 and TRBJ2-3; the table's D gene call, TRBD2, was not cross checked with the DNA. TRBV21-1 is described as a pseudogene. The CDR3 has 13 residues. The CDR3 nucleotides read TGTGCCAGCAGCATCCGGGCCCAAGATACGCAGTATTTT. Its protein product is CASSIRAQDTQYF.

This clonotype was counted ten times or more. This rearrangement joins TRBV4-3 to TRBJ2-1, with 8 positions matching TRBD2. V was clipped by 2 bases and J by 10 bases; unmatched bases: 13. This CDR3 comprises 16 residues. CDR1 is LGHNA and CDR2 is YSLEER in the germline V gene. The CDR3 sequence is CASSQLSGSVLLEQFF. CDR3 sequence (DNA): TGCGCCAGCAGCCAACTGAGCGGGAGTGTGTTATTAGAGCAGTTCTTC.

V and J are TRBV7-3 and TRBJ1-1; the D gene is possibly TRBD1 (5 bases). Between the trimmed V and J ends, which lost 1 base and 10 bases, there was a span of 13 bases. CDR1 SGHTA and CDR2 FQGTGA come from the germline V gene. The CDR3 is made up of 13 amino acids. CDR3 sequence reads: CASSLNWGDAAFF. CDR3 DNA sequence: TGTGCCAGCAGCTTAAACTGGGGGGATGCAGCTTTCTTT.

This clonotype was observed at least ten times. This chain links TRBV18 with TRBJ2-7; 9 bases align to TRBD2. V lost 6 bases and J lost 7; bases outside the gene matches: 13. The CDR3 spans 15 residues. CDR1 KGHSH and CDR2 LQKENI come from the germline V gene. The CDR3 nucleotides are TGTGCCAGCTCTCCCGGAATAGCGGGAGCAGGAGAGCAGTACTTC. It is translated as CASSPGIAGAGEQYF.

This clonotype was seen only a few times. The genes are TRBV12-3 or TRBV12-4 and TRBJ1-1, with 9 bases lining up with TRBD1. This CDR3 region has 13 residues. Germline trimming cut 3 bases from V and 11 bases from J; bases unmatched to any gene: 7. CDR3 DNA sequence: TGTGCCAGCAGTTTGGGACAGGGACTGGGTGCTTTCTTT. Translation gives CASSLGQGLGAFF.

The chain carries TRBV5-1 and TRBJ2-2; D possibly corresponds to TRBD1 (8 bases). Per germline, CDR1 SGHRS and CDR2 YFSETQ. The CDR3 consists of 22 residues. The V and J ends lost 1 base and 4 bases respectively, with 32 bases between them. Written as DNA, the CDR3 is TGCGCCAGCAGCTTGTCCCCGGGACAGGCCTTGTTTGCGGGAGAGGTCACCGGGGAGCTGTTTTTT. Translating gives CASSLSPGQALFAGEVTGELFF.

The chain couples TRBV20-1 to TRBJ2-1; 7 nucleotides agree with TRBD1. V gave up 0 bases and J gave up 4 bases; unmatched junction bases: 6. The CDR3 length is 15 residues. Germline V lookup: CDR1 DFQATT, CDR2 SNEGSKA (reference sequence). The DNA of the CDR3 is TGCAGTGCTAGAGATCCTGGACAGGCTTACAATGAGCAGTTCTTC. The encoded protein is CSARDPGQAYNEQFF.

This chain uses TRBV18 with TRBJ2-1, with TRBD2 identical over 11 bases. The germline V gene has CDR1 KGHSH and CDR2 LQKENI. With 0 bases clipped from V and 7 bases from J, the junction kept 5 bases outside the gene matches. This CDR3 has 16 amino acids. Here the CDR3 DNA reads TGTGCCAGCTCACCACCCCTAGCGGGAGGCTTGAATGAGCAGTTCTTC. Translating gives CASSPPLAGGLNEQFF.

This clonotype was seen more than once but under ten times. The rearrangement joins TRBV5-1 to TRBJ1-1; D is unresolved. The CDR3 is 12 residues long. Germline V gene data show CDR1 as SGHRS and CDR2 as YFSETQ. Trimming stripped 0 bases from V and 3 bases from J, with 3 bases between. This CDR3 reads CASSLADTEAFF. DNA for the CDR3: TGCGCCAGCAGCTTGGCCGACACTGAAGCTTTCTTT.

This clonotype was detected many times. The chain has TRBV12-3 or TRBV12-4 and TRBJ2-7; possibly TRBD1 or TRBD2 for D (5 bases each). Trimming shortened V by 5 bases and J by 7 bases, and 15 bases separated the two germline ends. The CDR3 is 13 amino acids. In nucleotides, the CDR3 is TGTGCCAGCAGTCAAACAGGTCCGGGGGAGCAGTACTTC. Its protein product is CASSQTGPGEQYF.

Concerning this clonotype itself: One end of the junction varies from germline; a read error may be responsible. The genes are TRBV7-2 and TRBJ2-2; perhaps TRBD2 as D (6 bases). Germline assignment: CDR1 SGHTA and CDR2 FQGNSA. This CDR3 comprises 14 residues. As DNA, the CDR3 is TGTGCCAGCAGCGCGGGGCCGAGCACCGGGGAGCTGTCTTTT. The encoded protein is CASSAGPSTGELSF.

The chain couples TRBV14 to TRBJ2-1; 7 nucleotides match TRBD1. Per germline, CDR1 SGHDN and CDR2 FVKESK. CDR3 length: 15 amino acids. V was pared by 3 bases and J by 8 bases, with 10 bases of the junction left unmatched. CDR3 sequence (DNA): TGTGCCAGCAGCCACCCGGGACAGATAATGGATGAGCAGTTCTTC. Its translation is CASSHPGQIMDEQFF. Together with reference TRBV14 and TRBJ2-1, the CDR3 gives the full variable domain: EAGVTQFPSHSVIEKGQTVTLRCDPISGHDNLYWYRRVMGKEIKFLLHFVKESKQDESGMPNNRFLAERTGGTYSTLKVQPAELEDSGVYFCASSHPGQIMDEQFFGPGTRLTVL.

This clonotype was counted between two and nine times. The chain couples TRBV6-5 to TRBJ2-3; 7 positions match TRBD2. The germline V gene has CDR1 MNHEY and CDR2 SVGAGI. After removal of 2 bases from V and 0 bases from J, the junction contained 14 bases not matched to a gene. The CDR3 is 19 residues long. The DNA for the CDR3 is TGTGCCAGCAGTTACCTGGGGGGGTCTTCGCGAGGGAGCACAGATACGCAGTATTTT. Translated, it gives CASSYLGGSSRGSTDTQYF.